The rows below give T cell receptor beta chains drawn from one sample of a study of tumor and adjacent non-tumor tissue in lung cancer. TCRdb re-called the multiplex PCR reads through MiXCR, storing one row per CDR3 protein. Among 52,000 or so distinct CDR3 sequences listed, 74% were seen once. The material sequenced was distant non-tumor lung tissue. The receptors were sampled from a woman aged 55-69 years with non-small cell lung cancer. The CDR3 runs from the conserved cysteine through the conserved F or W. The D gene is left open where the match is weak. For some rows the clone size is stated as once, few or many, or as a class when expanded; others skip it.

TRBD2 | many | TRBJ2-2 | TRBV6-5 | CASSYPMTTSGNTGELFF | TGTGCCAGCAGTTACCCGATGACCACTAGCGGGAACACCGGGGAGCTGTTTTTT
TRBD1 | NA | TRBJ1-1 | TRBV11-2 | CVSGSGDRGMNTEAFF | TGTGTCAGCGGTTCCGGGGACAGGGGCATGAACACTGAAGCTTTCTTT
NA | NA | TRBJ1-6 | TRBV18 | CVSSPSAESSYNSPLHF | TGTGTCAGCTCACCATCGGCAGAGAGCTCCTATAATTCACCCCTCCACTTT
TRBD1 | NA | TRBJ2-7 | TRBV29-1 | CSVRQGVSYEQCF | TGCAGCGTTCGACAGGGGGTTTCCTATGAGCAGTGCTTC
TRBD1 | NA | TRBJ2-1 | TRBV20-1 | CSTRLQGRSSYNEQFF | TGCAGTACTAGATTACAGGGGCGCTCATCCTACAATGAGCAGTTCTTC
TRBD1 | NA | TRBJ1-2 | TRBV4-3 | CASNQRTGNGYTF | TGCGCCAGCAACCAAAGGACAGGGAATGGCTACACCTTT
NA | NA | TRBJ2-1 | TRBV6-2/TRBV6-3 | CTSSSSADNHNEQFF | TGTACCAGCAGCTCATCAGCGGATAACCACAATGAGCAGTTCTTC
NA | NA | TRBJ1-5 | TRBV28 | CASSLVTATSQPQHF | TGTGCCAGCAGTTTAGTGACAGCCACTAGTCAGCCCCAACATTTT
TRBD2 | NA | TRBJ2-6 | TRBV6-2/TRBV6-3 | CASAGGAKVLTF | TGTGCCAGCGCGGGGGGGGCCAAGGTCCTAACTTTC
NA | NA | TRBJ1-2 | TRBV20-1 | CSARDGYTF | TGCAGTGCTAGAGACGGCTACACCTTC
NA | NA | TRBJ2-5 | TRBV11-2 | CAGSPQGGQETQYF | TGTGCCGGTAGTCCACAGGGCGGTCAAGAGACACAGTACTTC
NA | NA | TRBJ2-1 | TRBV6-2/TRBV6-3 | CASNPVLSGNEQFF | TGTGCTAGCAACCCCGTCTTAAGCGGTAATGAGCAGTTCTTC
NA | NA | TRBJ2-5 | TRBV6-5 | CTSSAQLEEETQYF | TGTACCAGCAGTGCCCAGCTAGAGGAAGAGACCCAGTACTTC
NA | NA | TRBJ2-7 | TRBV28 | CASSLAVAYKLYF | TGTGCCAGCAGTTTAGCGGTCGCCTACAAGCTGTACTTC
NA | NA | TRBJ2-2 | TRBV5-1 | CVNSLERTGELFF | TGCGTCAACAGCTTGGAACGGACCGGGGAGCTGTTTTTT
TRBD1 | NA | TRBJ2-5 | TRBV9 | CASSPGQGTKETQYF | TGTGCCAGCAGCCCAGGACAGGGGACGAAAGAGACCCAGTACTTC
TRBD1 | NA | TRBJ2-5 | TRBV12-3/TRBV12-4 | CASSPRYRGPVRYQETQYF | TGTGCCAGCAGTCCAAGGTACAGGGGGCCGGTCCGGTACCAAGAGACTCAGTACTTC
NA | many | TRBJ2-1 | TRBV4-3 | CASSQGYRDVPYNEQFF | TGCGCCAGCAGCCAAGGATACCGGGACGTGCCCTACAATGAGCAGTTCTTC
NA | NA | TRBJ1-6 | TRBV6-2/TRBV6-3 | CAGSYFRIENSPLHF | TGTGCCGGCAGTTACTTTAGAATTGAAAATTCACCCCTCCACTTT
NA | many | TRBJ2-6 | TRBV7-8 | CASSYGTLANVLTF | TGTGCCAGCAGCTACGGGACATTGGCCAACGTCCTGACTTTC
NA | NA | TRBJ1-2 | TRBV6-6 | CASSPGGGEGHTF | TGTGCCAGCTCCCCGGGGGGAGGAGAAGGCCACACCTTC
TRBD2 | NA | TRBJ2-5 | TRBV9 | CASSVVYGREETQYF | TGTGCCAGCAGCGTAGTTTATGGGAGGGAAGAGACCCAGTACTTC
NA | NA | TRBJ2-1 | TRBV11-1 | CTSSQAGGFDEQFF | TGTACCAGCAGCCAGGCCGGTGGATTCGATGAGCAGTTCTTC
NA | NA | TRBJ2-4 | TRBV4-3 | CSSSLGTGERNIKYF | TGCTCCAGTAGCTTGGGGACCGGTGAGAGAAACATTAAGTACTTC
NA | many | TRBJ2-7 | TRBV30 | CAWNWGGLGEQYF | TGTGCCTGGAACTGGGGCGGGTTAGGGGAGCAGTACTTC
NA | NA | TRBJ2-7 | TRBV28 | CASSLLLSSFEQYF | TGCGCCAGCAGTTTGCTTCTCAGCTCCTTCGAGCAGTACTTC
NA | NA | TRBJ2-1 | TRBV6-6 | CGSILDIGAGEQFF | TGTGGCAGCATCCTGGACATCGGGGCGGGTGAGCAGTTCTTC
TRBD1 | once | TRBJ2-4 | TRBV12-3/TRBV12-4 | CASSFEGQVAKNIQYF | TGTGCCAGTAGTTTTGAGGGACAGGTAGCCAAAAACATTCAGTACTTC
NA | many | TRBJ1-2 | TRBV28 | CASSLSQTTNYGYTF | TGTGCCAGCAGTTTATCCCAGACCACTAACTATGGCTACACCTTC
NA | many | TRBJ1-1 | TRBV5-1 | CASSVDRRRPEAFF | TGCGCCAGCAGCGTTGACAGGAGAAGGCCTGAAGCTTTCTTT
NA | NA | TRBJ2-7 | TRBV6-2/TRBV6-3 | CASSFGLTPSEGEHYF | TGTGCCAGCAGTTTTGGACTAACCCCATCAGAGGGGGAGCACTACTTC
NA | NA | TRBJ1-2 | TRBV11-2 | CVSTDLRGPHGYTF | TGTGTCAGCACCGACCTACGGGGGCCTCATGGCTACACCTTC
TRBD1 | NA | TRBJ1-2 | TRBV29-1 | CNPQGVGIANSGYTF | TGCAACCCCCAGGGGGTCGGGATTGCTAACTCTGGCTACACCTTC
NA | medium-sized | TRBJ1-2 | TRBV29-1 | CSVELLARQDNYGYTF | TGCAGCGTTGAGCTACTTGCCCGACAGGATAACTATGGCTACACCTTC
NA | NA | TRBJ1-2 | TRBV12-3/TRBV12-4 | CASSSSGGGGFNYGYTF | TGTGCCAGCAGTTCCAGTGGCGGCGGAGGTTTTAACTATGGCTACACCTTC
NA | NA | TRBJ2-2 | TRBV12-3/TRBV12-4 | CANSFVGGEPFF | TGTGCCAACAGTTTTGTGGGCGGGGAGCCGTTTTTT
TRBD1 | NA | TRBJ1-1 | TRBV12-3/TRBV12-4 | CASSFPDLDRGRAEAFF | TGTGCCAGTAGTTTTCCTGACTTGGACAGGGGGCGAGCTGAAGCTTTCTTT
NA | NA | TRBJ1-6 | TRBV4-1 | CASSQPSWPLHF | TGCGCCAGCAGCCAACCCAGCTGGCCTCTCCACTTT
NA | NA | TRBJ2-7 | TRBV11-2 | CTSNRGSYEQYF | TGTACCAGTAACCGGGGCTCCTACGAGCAGTACTTC
NA | NA | TRBJ1-2 | TRBV20-1 | CCALPGHGGYGYTF | TGCTGTGCTCTACCCGGACATGGGGGCTATGGCTACACCTTC
NA | NA | TRBJ1-6 | TRBV14 | CASSHIGNESPLHF | TGTGCCAGCAGCCATATTGGGAACGAATCACCCCTCCACTTT
NA | few | TRBJ2-7 | TRBV20-1 | CSVRAGGNSYEQYF | TGCAGTGTTAGAGCTGGGGGTAACTCCTACGAGCAGTACTTC
TRBD1 | many | TRBJ1-6 | TRBV20-1 | CSARGQGAGTPLHF | TGCAGTGCTAGAGGACAGGGGGCCGGAACACCCCTCCACTTT
NA | NA | TRBJ2-1 | TRBV6-2/TRBV6-3 | CASSYIGNEQFF | TGTGCCAGCAGTTACATCGGGAATGAGCAGTTCTTC
NA | once | TRBJ2-3 | TRBV6-5 | CASRVGAGSSVMQYF | TGTGCCAGCAGAGTTGGGGCTGGGTCTAGCGTTATGCAGTATTTT
TRBD2 | many | TRBJ2-1 | TRBV13 | CASSLGLAGVLSVSNEQFF | TGTGCCAGCAGCTTAGGCCTAGCGGGAGTTTTGTCAGTTTCTAATGAGCAGTTCTTC
NA | NA | TRBJ2-3 | TRBV4-1 | CASSQDGGRQYF | TGTGCCAGCAGCCAGGATGGGGGTAGGCAGTATTTT
NA | NA | TRBJ2-2 | TRBV6-2/TRBV6-3 | CVSSYTQQMANTGELFF | TGTGTCAGCAGTTACACCCAACAGATGGCCAATACCGGGGAGCTGTTTTTC
NA | NA | TRBJ2-7 | TRBV4-1 | CASNHPGPNREQYF | TGCGCCAGCAACCATCCCGGGCCTAACCGAGAGCAGTACTTC
NA | once | TRBJ1-5 | TRBV6-6 | CASRVIDQAQHF | TGTGCAAGCAGGGTTATTGATCAGGCCCAGCATTTT
NA | NA | TRBJ1-2 | TRBV4-3 | CASSHDSTDSLYGYTF | TGCGCCAGCAGCCATGATAGTACCGACAGTCTCTATGGCTACACCTTC
NA | medium-sized | TRBJ1-5 | TRBV11-2 | CASSFWGSNQPQHF | TGTGCCAGCAGCTTTTGGGGGTCCAATCAGCCCCAGCATTTT
TRBD1 | once | TRBJ1-2 | TRBV12-3/TRBV12-4 | CASTVRDRGGSHGYTF | TGTGCCAGCACGGTTCGGGACAGGGGTGGTTCCCACGGCTACACCTTC
TRBD1 | NA | TRBJ1-1 | TRBV29-1 | CSAARKGAWTEAFF | TGCAGCGCCGCACGTAAGGGGGCGTGGACTGAAGCTTTCTTT